At least ten counts were recorded for the clone carrying this TCR beta chain. Its antigen is as yet unknown. The sample is drawn from a study of CD8 T cells in ankylosing spondylitis. By quantitative 5'-RACE with molecular barcodes, the TCR beta libraries were made. TCRdb reprocessed the 5' RACE reads with MiXCR, giving one entry per CDR3 protein. The sample contains some 130,000 distinct CDR3 sequences, over 10% of which appear only once. General observations from the study: Seven to nine highly homologous variants formed a TCR beta motif that appeared characteristic of ankylosing spondylitis blood. Significant enrichment of disease-linked clones was reported in matched ankylosing spondylitis synovial fluid. Earlier reports found some motif variants in synovial fluid and blood in reactive arthritis.

V lost 6 bases to trimming and J lost 5 bases; unmatched junction nucleotides: 15. Germline CDR1 is MDHEN and CDR2 is SYDVKM. This CDR3 is 16 amino acids long. The clonotype originates from a female donor with ankylosing spondylitis or in good health (not recorded which). This sequence joins TRBV28 and TRBJ2-5, with TRBD1 matching 7 bases. The specimen was blood, either unsorted or a sorted T cell fraction (not recorded which). The CDR3, as DNA: TGTGCCAGCAGCGCACCCGGGGACAGCCTTTTGGAGACCCAGTACTTC. This codes for CASSAPGDSLLETQYF.